The 9 T cell receptor beta chains given below trace back to one sample, sequenced in a study of post-analysis software for immune sequencing data. No antigen has been identified for these receptors. Unique molecular identifiers were present in the TCR beta cDNA libraries. In TCRdb, the PCR reads were re-called with MiXCR into one record per CDR3 protein. The data contain just over 250,000 distinct CDR3 sequences, 36% of them singletons. Findings of the study overall: Patients showed TRBV5-6, TRBV5-1 and TRBV20-1 among a handful of TRBV segments more frequent than in controls.

Sequences were obtained from blood. These receptors all stem from a girl aged 5-17 years with multiple sclerosis.

This clonotype has a count of ten or more. Written as DNA, the CDR3 is TGTGCCAGCAGTTTGAGAAATCCTAGCACAGATACGCAGTATTTT. It codes for CASSLRNPSTDTQYF. The genes are TRBV12-3 or TRBV12-4 and TRBJ2-3; D is undetermined. The V and J ends lost 3 bases and 0 bases respectively, with 10 bases between them. CDR3 length: 15 amino acids.

This clonotype was picked up many times. This rearrangement joins TRBV3-1 to TRBJ2-1; TRBD2 aligns across 12 bases. The CDR3 length is 16 residues. Germline V gene sequence: CDR1 LGHDT, CDR2 YNNKEL (reference sequence). With 4 bases clipped from V and 1 base from J, the junction kept 2 bases outside the gene matches. The CDR3 sequence: CASSRGLAGSYNEQFF. The CDR3 nucleotides read TGTGCCAGCAGCCGAGGACTAGCGGGATCCTACAATGAGCAGTTCTTC.

This clonotype showed up just a few times. Possible read error: a much larger clone is one base away. The rearrangement links TRBV20-1 to TRBJ1-2, with 8 bases that match TRBD1. CDR3 length: 14 residues. CDR1 is DFQATT, CDR2 SNEGSKA, per germline (reference sequence). The CDR3 region has the DNA TGCAGTGCTAGAGAGGGGACAGGCGCTTATGGCCACACCTTC. This sequence encodes CSAREGTGAYGHTF.

This clonotype was seen repeatedly, ten times or more. This rearrangement joins TRBV6-2 or TRBV6-3 to TRBJ2-7, with D perhaps TRBD1 or TRBD2 (5 bases each). V was clipped by 2 bases and J by 6 bases, with 11 bases between them. Germline V lookup: CDR1 MNHEY, CDR2 SVGEGT. The CDR3 has 13 residues. CDR3 sequence: CASSYGGTGEQYF. The CDR3 DNA sequence: TGTGCCAGCAGTTACGGGGGTACGGGCGAGCAGTACTTC.

Concerning this clonotype: A much larger clone sits a single nucleotide away, making a read error possible. The chain is built from TRBV10-3 and TRBJ2-3; TRBD2 matches 8 bases. V shed 2 bases, J shed 4 bases, and the junction held 17 bases outside the gene matches. This CDR3 spans 19 amino acids. The germline gives CDR1 ENHRY, CDR2 SYGVKD. CDR3 residues: CAISEPILAVAQSADTQYF. The CDR3 DNA reads as TGTGCCATCAGTGAGCCGATACTAGCGGTCGCCCAAAGCGCAGATACGCAGTATTTT.

This clonotype was observed at least ten times. The chain has TRBV6-1 and TRBJ2-4, with TRBD2 as a possible D gene (6 bases). Per germline, CDR1 MNHNS and CDR2 SASEGT. This CDR3 is 18 amino acids long. Trimming removed 7 bases from V and 0 bases from J, with 22 bases in between. The CDR3 protein is CASTPRDWRTGAKNIQYF. Here the CDR3 DNA reads TGTGCCAGCACTCCCAGGGACTGGAGGACGGGAGCCAAAAACATTCAGTACTTC.

This clonotype was recorded many times. The chain uses TRBV6-1 and TRBJ1-2; D remains ambiguous. This CDR3 comprises 14 residues. The germline V gene has CDR1 MNHNS and CDR2 SASEGT. Between the trimmed V and J ends, which lost 0 bases and 6 bases, there was a span of 11 bases. The CDR3 protein is CASSEAWGGNGYTF. Written as DNA, the CDR3 is TGTGCCAGCAGTGAAGCCTGGGGAGGGAATGGCTACACCTTC.

On this clonotype itself: A much larger clone sits a single nucleotide away, making a read error possible. This chain joins TRBV19 and TRBJ2-1; 7 bases line up with TRBD2. The assigned J gene may be wrong: the sequence end matches TRBJ2-7 better. The CDR3 runs to 13 residues. In germline, CDR1 is LNHDA, CDR2 SQIVND (reference sequence). Here the CDR3 reads CASSRREYNEQYF. DNA for the CDR3: TGTGCCAGTAGCAGGCGGGAGTACAATGAGCAGTACTTC.

This chain connects TRBV12-3 or TRBV12-4 to TRBJ2-1; D is uncertain. Trimming removed 6 bases from V and 8 bases from J, with 11 bases in between. There are 12 residues in the CDR3. CDR3 DNA: TGTGCCAGCAGGGTCGGTCGGGATGAGCAGTTCTTC. It translates to CASRVGRDEQFF.